The rows below give T cell receptor beta chains drawn from one sample of a study of blood T cells in healthy people across ages. TCRdb used MiXCR to reprocess the 5' RACE reads, holding one entry per CDR3 protein. This table holds 750,000 to 950,000 distinct CDR3 sequences, 50% to 65% found once. The sample comprised blood. The receptors here all came from an elderly man in good health. CDR3s include the opening cysteine and the closing phenylalanine or tryptophan.

CDR3: CSARDHGSASYNEQFF; J: TRBJ2-1; V: TRBV20-1
CDR3: CASSQGLAGTDTQYF; J: TRBJ2-3; V: TRBV4-2
CDR3: CASSSDRTGSRVGAGELFF; J: TRBJ2-2; V: TRBV5-1
CDR3: CASSPTGPTANEQFF; J: TRBJ2-1; V: TRBV7-3
CDR3: CASKGPNLAKNIQYF; J: TRBJ2-4; V: TRBV25-1
CDR3: CSARPRDRGKYEQYF; J: TRBJ2-7; V: TRBV20-1
CDR3: CSAQTGGNTEAFF; J: TRBJ1-1; V: TRBV29-1
CDR3: CASSVNTGAPDTQYF; J: TRBJ2-3; V: TRBV9
CDR3: CSAKRPDQPQHF; J: TRBJ1-5; V: TRBV20-1
CDR3: CASSDVQGVYEQYF; J: TRBJ2-7; V: TRBV2
CDR3: CASSPFPGQAQIEQYF; J: TRBJ2-7; V: TRBV4-1
CDR3: CSARDTHKETQYF; J: TRBJ2-5; V: TRBV20-1
CDR3: CASNTQGPYGYTF; J: TRBJ1-2; V: TRBV6-1
CDR3: CSARRAGGPGELFF; J: TRBJ2-2; V: TRBV20-1
CDR3: CASSQITGTGAYEQYF; J: -; V: TRBV7-9
CDR3: CASSHRTSGFYNEQFF; J: TRBJ2-1; V: TRBV7-9
CDR3: CASIRGGGNIQYF; J: TRBJ2-4; V: TRBV2
CDR3: CATRLAGQNTGELFF; J: TRBJ2-2; V: TRBV24-1
CDR3: CASSARALLDTDTQYF; J: TRBJ2-3; V: TRBV25-1
CDR3: CASSLRPRSFYGYTF; J: TRBJ1-2; V: TRBV21-1
CDR3: CASSQDRGGEKLFF; J: TRBJ1-4; V: TRBV12-3/TRBV12-4
CDR3: CASSLRQQTRSYEQYF; J: TRBJ2-7; V: TRBV13
CDR3: CASSLFGTGGSAEAFF; J: TRBJ1-1; V: TRBV5-1
CDR3: CASTPGQGLFYGYTF; J: TRBJ1-2; V: TRBV12-3/TRBV12-4
CDR3: CASSTGTPSYNEQFF; J: TRBJ2-1; V: TRBV5-1
CDR3: CASSQVAGLGPNFGANVLTF; J: TRBJ2-6; V: TRBV3-1
CDR3: CASSLQLAGAYEQYF; J: TRBJ2-7; V: TRBV7-6
CDR3: CARSSGRAGNEQFF; J: TRBJ2-1; V: TRBV2
CDR3: CSAPRPGQGAIGGELFF; J: TRBJ2-2; V: TRBV29-1
CDR3: CATRGQGASGANVLTF; J: TRBJ2-6; V: TRBV24-1
CDR3: CASSLASGPGTGYTF; J: TRBJ1-2; V: TRBV5-1
CDR3: CSARWDRDGKTQYF; J: TRBJ2-5; V: TRBV20-1
CDR3: CASSQGANSNQPQHF; J: TRBJ1-5; V: TRBV4-2
CDR3: CASSFSPSMRAFF; J: TRBJ1-1; V: TRBV27
CDR3: CASSFNSDSPLHF; J: TRBJ1-6; V: TRBV6-5
CDR3: CSANQGTFQETQYF; J: TRBJ2-5; V: TRBV20-1
CDR3: CASSPPGTLIGAARYAYF; J: TRBJ2-3; V: TRBV27
CDR3: CASSRAISYNEQFF; J: TRBJ2-1; V: TRBV18
CDR3: CASSYLTSGSGNEQFF; J: TRBJ2-1; V: TRBV7-9
CDR3: CASSSGQGRGYTF; J: TRBJ1-2; V: TRBV3-1
CDR3: CASSGNRNQPQHF; J: TRBJ1-5; V: TRBV6-1
CDR3: CASSFSLAGGGTYEQYF; J: TRBJ2-7; V: TRBV5-1
CDR3: CASGGWDRGRNEQFF; J: TRBJ2-1; V: TRBV28
CDR3: CASSQDLWVMNTEAFF; J: TRBJ1-1; V: TRBV3-1
CDR3: CSCLSGIGVEQFF; J: TRBJ2-1; V: TRBV29-1
CDR3: CASSLENGLAGGEQFF; J: TRBJ2-1; V: TRBV7-3
CDR3: CATSETRPNTGELFF; J: TRBJ2-2; V: TRBV24-1
CDR3: CATSSPKDVFYEQYF; J: TRBJ2-7; V: TRBV15
CDR3: CASSLWGTLTYEQYF; J: -; V: TRBV28
CDR3: CALVRSEHNEQFF; J: TRBJ2-1; V: TRBV21-1
CDR3: CASSVVEGNYGYTF; J: TRBJ1-2; V: TRBV9
CDR3: CASSVDVRDNEQFF; J: TRBJ2-1; V: TRBV9
CDR3: CATSDLRWAGQFRNEKLFF; J: TRBJ1-4; V: TRBV24-1
CDR3: CATSEDRGSADTQYF; J: TRBJ2-3; V: TRBV24-1